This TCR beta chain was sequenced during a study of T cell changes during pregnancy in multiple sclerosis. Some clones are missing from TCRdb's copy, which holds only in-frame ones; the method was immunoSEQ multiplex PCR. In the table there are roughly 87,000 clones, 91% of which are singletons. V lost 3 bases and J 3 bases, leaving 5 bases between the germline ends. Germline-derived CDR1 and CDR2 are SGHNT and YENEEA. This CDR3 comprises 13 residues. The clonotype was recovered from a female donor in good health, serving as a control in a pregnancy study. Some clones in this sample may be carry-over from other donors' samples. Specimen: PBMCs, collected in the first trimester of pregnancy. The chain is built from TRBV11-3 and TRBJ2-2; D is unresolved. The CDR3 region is CASSFRHTGELFF. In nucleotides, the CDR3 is TGTGCCAGCAGCTTTCGTCACACCGGGGAGCTGTTTTTT.